A selection of T cell receptor beta chains follows, all from one sample in a study of vaccination and CD4 T cells after COVID-19. No antigen is known for these receptors. TCRdb recomputed calls from the PCR reads with MiXCR, one row per CDR3 protein. The profile shows about 20,000 distinct CDR3 sequences, 43% of them singletons. Specimen: CD4+ T cells from blood, cultured in vitro, collected after SARS-CoV-2 vaccination. Receptors were obtained from a human donor who had recovered from COVID-19. CDR3s include the opening cysteine and the closing phenylalanine or tryptophan. D genes are given only for firm matches. For some rows the clone size is stated as once, few or many, or as a class when expanded; others skip it.

>-|TRBJ2-5|few|TRBV28
CASSLARTGDTQYF
>-|TRBJ1-2|-|TRBV7-3
CASSFEGHGYTF
>-|TRBJ1-2|few|TRBV27
CASSPLGIYGYTF
>-|TRBJ2-7|-|TRBV19
CASSRDGRANYEQYF
>-|TRBJ2-2|few|TRBV7-2
CASSRPRAGLNTGELFF
>TRBD1|TRBJ1-5|-|TRBV19
CASSIPRQGGNQPQHF
>TRBD1|TRBJ1-4|large|TRBV20-1
CSARRGQGDEKLFF
>-|TRBJ2-5|few|TRBV7-7
CASSFGQQETQYF
>-|TRBJ1-5|-|TRBV19
CASSLWGDADGGNQPQHF
>-|TRBJ2-2|few|TRBV7-9
CASSLGGLWTGELFF
>-|TRBJ1-2|-|TRBV6-1
CASSRFGSADYGYTF
>-|TRBJ1-1|few|TRBV6-5
CASSWGGTEAFF
>TRBD2|TRBJ2-3|-|TRBV6-1
CASRSLSGRATDTQYF
>-|TRBJ2-2|-|TRBV7-2
CASSGGNGSPRTGELFF
>-|TRBJ1-1|-|TRBV6-2/TRBV6-3
CASSDPNTEAFF
>-|TRBJ2-7|-|TRBV27
CASKRNVGSYEQYF
>TRBD2|TRBJ2-1|once|TRBV28
CASSLGWGLAVHEQFF
>-|TRBJ2-2|few|TRBV29-1
CSAGDPTNTGELFF
>-|TRBJ2-7|few|TRBV7-2
CASSLTTRGSYEQYF
>-|TRBJ2-5|-|TRBV6-2/TRBV6-3
CASSYSRQGRGQETQYF
>TRBD1|TRBJ2-5|few|TRBV20-1
CSADEGGQGAEETQYF
>-|TRBJ1-4|-|TRBV10-3
CAISRRKDEKLFF
>-|TRBJ1-5|-|TRBV6-2/TRBV6-3
CASSQGRGQHF
>-|TRBJ1-2|few|TRBV7-2
CASSQIGGKANYGYTF
>-|TRBJ1-1|few|TRBV6-1
CASRRGTNTEAFF
>-|TRBJ2-3|-|TRBV9
CASSLFGDSPSTDTQYF
>TRBD1|TRBJ1-2|-|TRBV6-2/TRBV6-3
CASSYRTGVYGYTF
>-|TRBJ1-3|-|TRBV7-2
CASSLGRARGNTIYF
>-|TRBJ2-3|few|TRBV10-3
CAISGLGADTQYF
>-|TRBJ1-5|-|TRBV7-2
CASSGQINQPQHF
>-|TRBJ2-5|few|TRBV27
CASSLQGRGQETQYF
>-|TRBJ1-5|-|TRBV7-2
CASSLVGSGNQPQHF
>-|TRBJ1-6|-|TRBV15
CATSRDVGGPLHF
>-|TRBJ2-2|few|TRBV24-1
CATSDPTASNTGELFF
>TRBD2|TRBJ2-2|few|TRBV20-1
CSASPSGRGTGELFF
>-|TRBJ1-2|-|TRBV20-1
CSARVYGRGLGYTF
>TRBD1|TRBJ1-5|-|TRBV19
CASGTPGQRNQPQHF
>-|TRBJ2-5|-|TRBV5-4
CASSEEIAQETQYF
>-|TRBJ1-2|medium-sized|TRBV20-1
CSARDPMSGGYTF
>TRBD1|TRBJ1-2|-|TRBV27
CASRSTGVYGYTF
>-|TRBJ2-7|few|TRBV7-6
CASSLVAGYEQYF
>TRBD1|TRBJ1-6|few|TRBV19
CASPFTGVNSPLHF
>-|TRBJ1-5|-|TRBV12-3/TRBV12-4
CASSFGGAEQPQHF
>-|TRBJ2-2|few|TRBV24-1
CATSDPTLGGATGELFF
>-|TRBJ1-1|once|TRBV11-2
CASSAKGWLNTEAFF
>-|TRBJ1-6|few|TRBV7-9
CASSSDGYSPLHF
>-|TRBJ2-6|-|TRBV27
CASTPGLGVGANVLTF
>-|TRBJ1-2|-|TRBV7-9
CASSQERGYTF
>TRBD1|TRBJ1-1|-|TRBV29-1
CSVEPGQINTEAFF
>-|TRBJ2-7|-|TRBV7-2
CASSLDSVAGALYEQYF
>-|TRBJ1-6|-|TRBV28
CASGEGGRVYSPLHF
>-|TRBJ2-1|-|TRBV9
CASSARGEQFF
>-|TRBJ1-2|-|TRBV6-1
CASMALSNYGYTF
>-|TRBJ2-6|-|TRBV19
CASSSPGGANVLTF
>-|TRBJ1-3|-|TRBV10-3
CAISGEGVSGNTIYF